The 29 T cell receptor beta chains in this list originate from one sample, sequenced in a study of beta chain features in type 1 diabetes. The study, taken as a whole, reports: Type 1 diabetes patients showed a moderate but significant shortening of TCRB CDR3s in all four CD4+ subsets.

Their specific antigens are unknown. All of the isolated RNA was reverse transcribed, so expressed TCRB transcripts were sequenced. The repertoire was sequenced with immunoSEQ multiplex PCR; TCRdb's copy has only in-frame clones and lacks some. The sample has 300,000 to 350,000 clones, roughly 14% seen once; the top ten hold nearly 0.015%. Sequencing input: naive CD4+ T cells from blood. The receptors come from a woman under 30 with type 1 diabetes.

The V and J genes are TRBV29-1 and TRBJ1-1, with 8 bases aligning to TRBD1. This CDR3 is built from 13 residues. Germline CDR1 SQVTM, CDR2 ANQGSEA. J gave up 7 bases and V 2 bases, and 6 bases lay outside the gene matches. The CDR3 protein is CSVETRGRGEAFF. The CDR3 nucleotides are TGCAGCGTTGAAACCAGGGGGCGAGGTGAAGCTTTCTTT.

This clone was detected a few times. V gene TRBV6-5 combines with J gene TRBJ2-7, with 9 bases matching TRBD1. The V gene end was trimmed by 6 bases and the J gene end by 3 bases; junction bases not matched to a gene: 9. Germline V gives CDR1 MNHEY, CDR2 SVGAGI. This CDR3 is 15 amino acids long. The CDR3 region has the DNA TGTGCCAGCAGACGCCAGGACAGGGGAATCTACGAGCAGTACTTC. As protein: CASRRQDRGIYEQYF.

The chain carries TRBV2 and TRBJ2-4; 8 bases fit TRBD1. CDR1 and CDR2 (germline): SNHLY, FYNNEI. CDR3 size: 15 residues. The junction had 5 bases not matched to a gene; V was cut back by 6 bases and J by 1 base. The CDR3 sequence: CASRDRVGAKNIQYF. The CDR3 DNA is TGTGCCAGCAGGGACAGGGTAGGGGCCAAAAACATTCAGTACTTC. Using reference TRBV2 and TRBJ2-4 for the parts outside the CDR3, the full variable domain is EPEVTQTPSHQVTQMGQEVILRCVPISNHLYFYWYRQILGQKVEFLVSFYNNEISEKSEIFDDQFSVERPDGSNFTLKIRSTKLEDSAMYFCASRDRVGAKNIQYFGAGTRLSVL.

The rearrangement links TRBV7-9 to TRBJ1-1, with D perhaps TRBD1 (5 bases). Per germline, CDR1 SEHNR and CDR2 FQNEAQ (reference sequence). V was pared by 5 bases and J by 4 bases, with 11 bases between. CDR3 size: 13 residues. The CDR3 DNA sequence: TGTGCCAGCAGCACCCAGACAGCCACTGAAGCTTTCTTT. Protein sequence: CASSTQTATEAFF.

The CDR3 here is CATSRDRGLAGGPQETQYF. CDR3 in DNA: TGTGCCACCAGCAGAGATAGAGGGCTAGCGGGAGGGCCCCAAGAGACCCAGTACTTC. The chain is built from TRBV15 and TRBJ2-5; TRBD2 aligns across 12 bases. CDR1 and CDR2 from the germline V gene are LNHNV and YYDKDF (reference sequence). This CDR3 is 19 amino acids long. V dropped 0 bases and J dropped 1; count of bases not matched to a gene: 9. The whole variable domain, remainder taken from reference TRBV15 and TRBJ2-5, is DAMVIQNPRYQVTQFGKPVTLSCSQTLNHNVMYWYQQKSSQAPKLLFHYYDKDFNNEADTPDNFQSRRPNTSFCFLDIRSPGLGDTAMYLCATSRDRGLAGGPQETQYFGPGTRLLVL.

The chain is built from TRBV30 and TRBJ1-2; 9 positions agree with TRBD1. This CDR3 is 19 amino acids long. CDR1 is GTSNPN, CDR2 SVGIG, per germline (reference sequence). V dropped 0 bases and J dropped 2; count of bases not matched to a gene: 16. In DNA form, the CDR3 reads TGTGCCTGGAGTGTGGGGCTGTTACTCGGGACAGGGATCAACTATGGCTACACCTTC. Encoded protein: CAWSVGLLLGTGINYGYTF.

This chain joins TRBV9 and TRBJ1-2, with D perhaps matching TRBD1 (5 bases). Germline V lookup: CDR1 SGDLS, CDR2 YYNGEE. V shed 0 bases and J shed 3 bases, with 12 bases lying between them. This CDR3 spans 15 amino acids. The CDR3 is CASSVAGRAYYGYTF. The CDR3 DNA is TGTGCCAGCAGCGTAGCCGGCAGGGCTTACTATGGCTACACCTTC.

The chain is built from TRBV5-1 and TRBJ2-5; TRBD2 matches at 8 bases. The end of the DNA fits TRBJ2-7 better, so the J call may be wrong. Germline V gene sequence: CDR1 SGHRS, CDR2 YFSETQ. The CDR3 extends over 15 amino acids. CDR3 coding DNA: TGCGCCAGCAGCCTTAGCGGGAACCGTGACGTCGAGCAGTACTTC. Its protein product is CASSLSGNRDVEQYF.

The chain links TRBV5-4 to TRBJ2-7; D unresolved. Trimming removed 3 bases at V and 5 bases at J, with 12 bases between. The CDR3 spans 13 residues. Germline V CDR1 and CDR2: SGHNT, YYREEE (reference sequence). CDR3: CASSSPEVDEQYF. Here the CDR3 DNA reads TGTGCCAGCAGCTCCCCTGAGGTTGACGAGCAGTACTTC. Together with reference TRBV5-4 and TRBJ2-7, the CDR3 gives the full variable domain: ETGVTQSPTHLIKTRGQQVTLRCSSQSGHNTVSWYQQALGQGPQFIFQYYREEENGRGNFPPRFSGLQFPNYSSELNVNALELDDSALYLCASSSPEVDEQYFGPGTRLTVT.

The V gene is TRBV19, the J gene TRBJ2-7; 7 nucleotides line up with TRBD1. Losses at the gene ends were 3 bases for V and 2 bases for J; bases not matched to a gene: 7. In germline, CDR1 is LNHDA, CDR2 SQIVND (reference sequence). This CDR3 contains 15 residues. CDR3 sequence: CASSIWAGGTYEQYF. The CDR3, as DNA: TGTGCCAGTAGTATTTGGGCAGGGGGAACCTACGAGCAGTACTTC.

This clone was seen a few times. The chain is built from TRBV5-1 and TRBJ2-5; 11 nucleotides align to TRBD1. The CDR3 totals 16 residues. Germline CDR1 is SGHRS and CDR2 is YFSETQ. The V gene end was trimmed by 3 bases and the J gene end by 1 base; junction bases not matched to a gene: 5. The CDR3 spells CASSSLGQGAQETQYF. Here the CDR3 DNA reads TGCGCCAGCAGCTCCCTCGGACAGGGGGCCCAAGAGACCCAGTACTTC.

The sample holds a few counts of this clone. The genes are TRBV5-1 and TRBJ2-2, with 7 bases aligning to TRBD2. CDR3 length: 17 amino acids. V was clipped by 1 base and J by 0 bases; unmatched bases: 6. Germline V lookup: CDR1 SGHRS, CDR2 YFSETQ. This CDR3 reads CASSLLVAGANTGELFF. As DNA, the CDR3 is TGCGCCAGCAGCTTGTTAGTGGCGGGAGCGAACACCGGGGAGCTGTTTTTT.

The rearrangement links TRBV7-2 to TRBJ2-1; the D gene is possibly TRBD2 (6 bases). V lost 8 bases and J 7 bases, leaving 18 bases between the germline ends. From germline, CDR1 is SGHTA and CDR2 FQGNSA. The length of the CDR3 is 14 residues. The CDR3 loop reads CASHAGTPRNEQFF. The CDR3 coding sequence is TGTGCCAGCCACGCCGGGACTCCTCGTAATGAGCAGTTCTTC.

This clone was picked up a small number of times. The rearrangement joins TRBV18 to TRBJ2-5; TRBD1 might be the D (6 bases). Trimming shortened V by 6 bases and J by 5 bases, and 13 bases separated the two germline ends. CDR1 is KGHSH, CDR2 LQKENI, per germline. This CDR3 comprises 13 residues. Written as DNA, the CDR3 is TGTGCCAGCTCCAACAGGGTCTTGGAGACCCAGTACTTC. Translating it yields CASSNRVLETQYF.

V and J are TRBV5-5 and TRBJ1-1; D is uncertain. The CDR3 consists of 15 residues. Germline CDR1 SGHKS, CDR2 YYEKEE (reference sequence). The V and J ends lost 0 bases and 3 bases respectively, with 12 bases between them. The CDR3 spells CASSLEAAGDTEAFF. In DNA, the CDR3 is TGTGCCAGCAGCTTGGAAGCGGCCGGGGACACTGAAGCTTTCTTT.

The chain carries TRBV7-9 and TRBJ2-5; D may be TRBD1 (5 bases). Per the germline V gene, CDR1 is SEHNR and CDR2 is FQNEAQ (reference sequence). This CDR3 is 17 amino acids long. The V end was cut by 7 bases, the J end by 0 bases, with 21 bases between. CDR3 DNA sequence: TGTGCCAGCACCGTGCGCGACAGAGATATGTACCAAGAGACCCAGTACTTC. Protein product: CASTVRDRDMYQETQYF.

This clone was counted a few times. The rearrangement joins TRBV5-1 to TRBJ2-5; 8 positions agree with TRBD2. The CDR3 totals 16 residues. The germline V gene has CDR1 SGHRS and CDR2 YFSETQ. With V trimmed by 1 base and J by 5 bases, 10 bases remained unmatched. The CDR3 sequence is CASSLNSGSGGETQYF. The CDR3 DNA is TGCGCCAGCAGCTTGAACAGCGGGAGCGGCGGGGAGACCCAGTACTTC.

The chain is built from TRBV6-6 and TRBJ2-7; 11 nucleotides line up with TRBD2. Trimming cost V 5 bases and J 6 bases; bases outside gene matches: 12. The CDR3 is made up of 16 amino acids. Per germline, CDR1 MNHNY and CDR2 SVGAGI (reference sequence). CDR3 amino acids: CASSKLAGVTSGEQYF. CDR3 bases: TGTGCCAGCAGTAAACTAGCGGGAGTGACCTCGGGCGAGCAGTACTTC.

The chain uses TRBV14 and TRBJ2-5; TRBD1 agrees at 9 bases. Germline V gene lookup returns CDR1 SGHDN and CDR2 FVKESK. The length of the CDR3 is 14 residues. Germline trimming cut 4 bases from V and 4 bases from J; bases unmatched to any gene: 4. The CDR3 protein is CASSRDRGAETQYF. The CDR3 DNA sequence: TGTGCCAGCAGCCGAGACAGGGGGGCAGAGACCCAGTACTTC.

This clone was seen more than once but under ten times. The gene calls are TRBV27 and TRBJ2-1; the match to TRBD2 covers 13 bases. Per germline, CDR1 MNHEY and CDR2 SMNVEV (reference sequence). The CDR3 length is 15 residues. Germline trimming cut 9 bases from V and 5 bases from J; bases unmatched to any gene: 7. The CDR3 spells CASARGTSGDNEQFF. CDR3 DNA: TGTGCCAGTGCGCGGGGGACTAGCGGGGACAATGAGCAGTTCTTC.

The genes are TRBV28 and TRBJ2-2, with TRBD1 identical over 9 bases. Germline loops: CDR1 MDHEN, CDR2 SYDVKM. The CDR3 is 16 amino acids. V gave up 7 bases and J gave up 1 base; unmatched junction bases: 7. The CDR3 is CASTRPGQGNTGELFF. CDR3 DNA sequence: TGTGCCAGCACCCGACCGGGACAGGGGAACACCGGGGAGCTGTTTTTT.

The CDR3 nucleotides are TGCGCCAGCAGCCAAGTTAATATGGGACTTCCTGGGAATGAGCAGTTCTTC. Its translation: CASSQVNMGLPGNEQFF. J is TRBJ2-1 and V is TRBV4-1; tentative D call: TRBD2 (6 bases). The CDR3 covers 17 residues. Germline V gene lookup returns CDR1 MGHRA and CDR2 YSYEKL. V gave up 1 base and J gave up 7 bases, with 20 bases separating them.

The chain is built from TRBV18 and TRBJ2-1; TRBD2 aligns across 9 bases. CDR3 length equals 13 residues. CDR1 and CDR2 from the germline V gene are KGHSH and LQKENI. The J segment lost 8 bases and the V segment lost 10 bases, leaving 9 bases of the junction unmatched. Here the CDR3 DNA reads TGTGCCAACCGCGGGGGGGGCAAGGATGAGCAGTTCTTC. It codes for CANRGGGKDEQFF.

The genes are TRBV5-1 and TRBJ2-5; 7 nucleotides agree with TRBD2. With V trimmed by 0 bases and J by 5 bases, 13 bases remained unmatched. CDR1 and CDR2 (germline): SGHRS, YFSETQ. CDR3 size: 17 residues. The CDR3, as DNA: TGCGCCAGCAGCTTGGGGGACTCCGGGACTACGGGGGAGACCCAGTACTTC. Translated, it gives CASSLGDSGTTGETQYF.

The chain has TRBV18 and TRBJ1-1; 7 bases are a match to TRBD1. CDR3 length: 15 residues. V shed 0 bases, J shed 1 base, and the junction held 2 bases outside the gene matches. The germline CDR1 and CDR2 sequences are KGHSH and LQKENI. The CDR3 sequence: CASSPPGTANTEAFF. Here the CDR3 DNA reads TGTGCCAGCTCACCACCGGGGACAGCGAACACTGAAGCTTTCTTT. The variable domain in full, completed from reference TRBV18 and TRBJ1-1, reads NAGVMQNPRHLVRRRGQEARLRCSPMKGHSHVYWYRQLPEEGLKFMVYLQKENIIDESGMPKERFSAEFPKEGPSILRIQQVVRGDSAAYFCASSPPGTANTEAFFGQGTRLTVV.

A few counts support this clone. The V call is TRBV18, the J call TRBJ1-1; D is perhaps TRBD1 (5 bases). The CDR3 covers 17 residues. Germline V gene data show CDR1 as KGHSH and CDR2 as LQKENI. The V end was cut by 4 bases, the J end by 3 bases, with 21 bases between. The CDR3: CASSRVAIRDWDTEAFF. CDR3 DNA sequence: TGTGCCAGCTCACGGGTGGCCATAAGGGACTGGGACACTGAAGCTTTCTTT.

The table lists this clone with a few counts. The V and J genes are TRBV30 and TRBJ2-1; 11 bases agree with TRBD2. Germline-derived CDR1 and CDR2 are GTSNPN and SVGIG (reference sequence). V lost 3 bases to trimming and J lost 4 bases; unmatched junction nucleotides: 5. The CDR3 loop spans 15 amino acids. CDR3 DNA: TGTGCCTGGAGGTCTGGGACTAGCGGATACAATGAGCAGTTCTTC. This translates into CAWRSGTSGYNEQFF.

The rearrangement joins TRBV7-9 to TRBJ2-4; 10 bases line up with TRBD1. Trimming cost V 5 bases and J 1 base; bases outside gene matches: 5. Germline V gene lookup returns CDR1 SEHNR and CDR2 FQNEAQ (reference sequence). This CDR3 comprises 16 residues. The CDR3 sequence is CASSLGDRGAKNIQYF. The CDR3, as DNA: TGTGCCAGCAGCCTAGGGGACAGGGGTGCCAAAAACATTCAGTACTTC.

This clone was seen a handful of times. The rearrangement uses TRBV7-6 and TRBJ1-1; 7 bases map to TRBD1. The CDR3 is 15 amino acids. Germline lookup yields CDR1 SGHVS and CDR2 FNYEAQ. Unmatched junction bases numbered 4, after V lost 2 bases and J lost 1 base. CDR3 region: CASSLQGGGNTEAFF. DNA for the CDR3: TGTGCCAGCAGCTTACAGGGGGGAGGGAACACTGAAGCTTTCTTT.